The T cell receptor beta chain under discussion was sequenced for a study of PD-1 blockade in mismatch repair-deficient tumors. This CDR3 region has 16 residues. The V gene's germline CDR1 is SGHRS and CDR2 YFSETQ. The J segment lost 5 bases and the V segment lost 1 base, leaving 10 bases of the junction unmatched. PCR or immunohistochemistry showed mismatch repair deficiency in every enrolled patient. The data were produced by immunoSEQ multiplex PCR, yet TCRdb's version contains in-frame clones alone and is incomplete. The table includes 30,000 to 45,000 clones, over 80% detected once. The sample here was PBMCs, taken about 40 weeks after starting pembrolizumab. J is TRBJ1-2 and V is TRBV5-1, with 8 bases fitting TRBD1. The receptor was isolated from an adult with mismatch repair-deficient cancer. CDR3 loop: CASSLSRGQVPYGYTF. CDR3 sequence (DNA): TGCGCCAGCAGCTTGTCCCGGGGACAGGTGCCATATGGCTACACCTTC.